This paragraph covers one T cell receptor beta chain sequence. Produced via immunoSEQ multiplex PCR; TCRdb's table is partial and in-frame only. Of 100,000 to 150,000 clones listed, approximately 90% were seen once; the top ten hold around 2.3%. These data belong to a study of control samples from healthy donors and cancer patients. Germline loops: CDR1 SGDLS, CDR2 YYNGEE. V lost 0 bases and J lost 0, with 4 bases in between. The CDR3 has 13 amino acids. Sequencing input: blood. The sequence came from a man aged 35-49 years in good health. The J gene is TRBJ2-7, the V gene TRBV9; D call uncertain. In DNA, the CDR3 is TGTGCCAGCAGCGTAGCGAGCTCCTACGAGCAGTACTTC. This gives the protein CASSVASSYEQYF.